The next 15 T cell receptor beta chains were all read from a single sample in a study of shared clonotypes between healthy human individuals. Profiling relied on immunoSEQ multiplex PCR, and the TCRdb table lists in-frame clones only, not all of them. The data hold some 2,000,000 clones, with roughly 95% observed a single time. Sequences were obtained from naive CD4+ T cells sorted from blood. Subset specified: CD45RA+ positively selected. The receptors originated from a man aged 18 to 30 in good health.

The rearrangement joins TRBV9 to TRBJ2-2; TRBD1 matches 7 bases. Germline V gene lookup returns CDR1 SGDLS and CDR2 YYNGEE. The CDR3 totals 17 residues. V gave up 4 bases and J gave up 1 base; unmatched junction bases: 10. The CDR3 DNA reads as TGTGCCAGCAGCCCCTCCCGGGGACAGTGGAACACCGGGGAGCTGTTTTTT. Translated: CASSPSRGQWNTGELFF.

A remark on this clone: Other nucleotide sequences in the sample specify the same CDR3. The V gene is TRBV28, the J gene TRBJ1-6; a weak D match, TRBD1 (5 bases). The germline V gene encodes CDR1 MDHEN and CDR2 SYDVKM. V was cut by 6 bases and J by 7 bases, with 13 bases left in between. The CDR3 contains 14 residues. The chain's CDR3 is CASSTGTKNSPLHF. Written as DNA, the CDR3 is TGTGCCAGCAGCACCGGGACTAAAAATTCACCCCTCCACTTT. Full variable domain (remainder filled in from reference TRBV28 and TRBJ1-6): DVKVTQSSRYLVKRTGEKVFLECVQDMDHENMFWYRQDPGLGLRLIYFSYDVKMKEKGDIPEGYSVSREKKERFSLILESASTNQTSMYLCASSTGTKNSPLHFGNGTRLTVT.

The chain couples TRBV6-1 to TRBJ2-5, with 7 bases aligning to TRBD1. The CDR3 totals 13 residues. V was pared by 0 bases and J by 10 bases, with 5 bases of the junction left unmatched. Per germline, CDR1 MNHNS and CDR2 SASEGT. This CDR3 reads CASSEALTGSQYF. The CDR3 coding sequence is TGTGCCAGCAGTGAAGCCCTGACAGGGAGCCAGTACTTC.

The V and J genes are TRBV5-1 and TRBJ2-3; 9 bases agree with TRBD2. V shed 1 base, J shed 0 bases, and the junction held 6 bases outside the gene matches. Germline CDR1 and CDR2: SGHRS and YFSETQ. This CDR3 spans 17 amino acids. CDR3 sequence (DNA): TGCGCCAGCAGCTTGTCACTTAGCGGGGGCAGCACAGATACGCAGTATTTT. It specifies CASSLSLSGGSTDTQYF.

The gene calls are TRBV5-4 and TRBJ2-1; D may match TRBD1 or TRBD2 (5 bases each). V was pared by 2 bases and J by 6 bases, with 15 bases between. The CDR3 contains 15 residues. The germline gives CDR1 SGHNT, CDR2 YYREEE (reference sequence). CDR3 region: CASSLPGRAGNEQFF. The DNA of the CDR3 is TGTGCCAGCAGCTTACCAGGGCGGGCGGGCAATGAGCAGTTCTTC.

V gene TRBV28 combines with J gene TRBJ1-1; no clear D gene. This CDR3 contains 15 residues. The germline V gene has CDR1 MDHEN and CDR2 SYDVKM. With 3 bases removed from V and 0 bases from J, the gap between germline ends came to 11 bases. The CDR3 DNA is TGTGCCAGCAGTTTGCTTCCAGGAGTGAACACTGAAGCTTTCTTT. Protein sequence: CASSLLPGVNTEAFF. Full variable domain (outside the CDR3, taken from reference TRBV28 and TRBJ1-1): DVKVTQSSRYLVKRTGEKVFLECVQDMDHENMFWYRQDPGLGLRLIYFSYDVKMKEKGDIPEGYSVSREKKERFSLILESASTNQTSMYLCASSLLPGVNTEAFFGQGTRLTVV.

This clone was seen a single time. The chain combines TRBV10-3 with TRBJ1-1; D is undetermined. Germline V gives CDR1 ENHRY, CDR2 SYGVKD. The CDR3 runs to 14 residues. V was clipped by 2 bases and J by 4 bases, with 11 bases between them. The CDR3 bases are TGTGCCATCAGTGAGGGGGTTGGGAGCACTGAAGCTTTCTTT. Its translation is CAISEGVGSTEAFF.

This clone was picked up one time. The chain has TRBV5-8 and TRBJ2-7, with D perhaps given as TRBD1 or TRBD2 (5 bases each). This CDR3 has 15 amino acids. Germline V gene data show CDR1 as SGHTS and CDR2 as YDEGEE. The germline V and J ends were trimmed by 5 bases and 0 bases, with 15 bases remaining between them. The CDR3 DNA follows: TGTGCCAGCAGAGCCCGGGACGTCAGCTCCTACGAGCAGTACTTC. This translates into CASRARDVSSYEQYF.

The V and J genes are TRBV10-1 and TRBJ2-5, with a tentative D call TRBD1 (5 bases). Per the germline V gene, CDR1 is WNHNN and CDR2 is SYGVQD (reference sequence). V lost 8 bases to trimming and J lost 5 bases, with 15 bases between them. This CDR3 is built from 13 residues. CDR3 DNA sequence: TGCGCCAGCTTACGCAGGGTTTGGGAGACCCAGTACTTC. This encodes CASLRRVWETQYF.

The count of this clone is one. This chain uses TRBV5-4 with TRBJ1-2, with 11 positions matching TRBD1. V shed 2 bases, J shed 0 bases, and the junction held 6 bases outside the gene matches. From germline, CDR1 is SGHNT and CDR2 YYREEE (reference sequence). CDR3 size: 17 residues. The CDR3: CASSLGGTGGPNYGYTF. For the CDR3, the DNA is TGTGCCAGCAGCTTAGGGGGGACAGGGGGTCCTAACTATGGCTACACCTTC. Looking up the rest from reference TRBV5-4 and TRBJ1-2 gives the full variable domain: ETGVTQSPTHLIKTRGQQVTLRCSSQSGHNTVSWYQQALGQGPQFIFQYYREEENGRGNFPPRFSGLQFPNYSSELNVNALELDDSALYLCASSLGGTGGPNYGYTFGSGTRLTVV.

To note about this clone: Other DNA sequences of this sample code for an identical CDR3. The chain couples TRBV10-3 to TRBJ2-1; 11 nucleotides align to TRBD2. The CDR3 runs 15 residues. After removal of 3 bases from V and 5 bases from J, the junction contained 3 bases not matched to a gene. Germline V gene lookup returns CDR1 ENHRY and CDR2 SYGVKD. CDR3 residues: CAISDGLAGDNEQFF. The CDR3 region has the DNA TGTGCCATCAGTGACGGACTAGCGGGTGACAATGAGCAGTTCTTC.

J is TRBJ2-7 and V is TRBV30; D may be TRBD1 (6 bases). Per germline, CDR1 GTSNPN and CDR2 SVGIG (reference sequence). Trimming pared 0 bases from V and 7 bases from J, leaving 16 bases between. This CDR3 is built from 14 residues. CDR3 bases: TGTGCCTGGAGTGTACAATTGGGGGCCTCGGAGCAGTACTTC. This sequence encodes CAWSVQLGASEQYF.

The chain uses TRBV10-3 and TRBJ2-2, with D perhaps TRBD1 (6 bases). CDR1 and CDR2 (germline): ENHRY, SYGVKD. Trimming pared 6 bases from V and 1 base from J, leaving 15 bases between. The CDR3 consists of 16 residues. The CDR3 is CAISPSGHGNTGELFF. DNA for the CDR3: TGTGCCATCAGCCCCTCGGGACACGGGAACACCGGGGAGCTGTTTTTT.

A few counts support this clone. The chain joins TRBV5-4 to TRBJ1-2, with 8 bases matching TRBD1. Germline CDR1 is SGHNT and CDR2 is YYREEE (reference sequence). V trimming: 0 bases; J trimming: 5 bases; junction bases outside the gene matches: 6. The CDR3 totals 15 residues. CDR3 DNA sequence: TGTGCCAGCAGCTTGGCCAATACAGGGGGATATGGCTACACCTTC. Protein product: CASSLANTGGYGYTF. The variable domain in full, with the rest retrieved from reference TRBV5-4 and TRBJ1-2, is ETGVTQSPTHLIKTRGQQVTLRCSSQSGHNTVSWYQQALGQGPQFIFQYYREEENGRGNFPPRFSGLQFPNYSSELNVNALELDDSALYLCASSLANTGGYGYTFGSGTRLTVV.

The rearrangement uses TRBV5-8 and TRBJ1-4, with D possibly being TRBD1 (5 bases). Germline CDR1 SGHTS, CDR2 YDEGEE. This CDR3 contains 17 residues. V lost 2 bases and J 5 bases, leaving 19 bases between the germline ends. The CDR3 protein is CASSFYLSGTGNEKLFF. In DNA form, the CDR3 reads TGTGCCAGCAGCTTCTACTTGTCCGGGACTGGGAATGAAAAACTGTTTTTT.